Following are 25 T cell receptor beta chains from one sample sequenced in a study of blood T cell repertoires in COVID-19. The assay was immunoSEQ multiplex PCR, and TCRdb's table has in-frame clones only and misses some. The repertoire consists of fewer than 300,000 clones, with around 81% occurring once and the leading ten covering about 3.2%. The sample was peripheral blood. All receptors come from a woman aged 55-75 years with active or convalescent COVID-19.

The chain carries TRBV30 and TRBJ2-3, with D possibly being TRBD2 (6 bases). V was shortened by 3 bases and J by 0 bases, with 10 bases between the two germline ends. The CDR3 runs to 14 residues. Germline values: CDR1 GTSNPN, CDR2 SVGIG (reference sequence). The CDR3 protein is CAWRRGLSTDTQYF. The CDR3 nucleotides are TGTGCCTGGAGGAGGGGACTGAGCACAGATACGCAGTATTTT.

This sequence joins TRBV29-1 and TRBJ2-7, with TRBD1 matching over 7 bases. Trimming removed 7 bases from V and 1 base from J; junction bases left unmatched: 10. Per germline, CDR1 SQVTM and CDR2 ANQGSEA. The CDR3 length is 14 residues. CDR3 nucleotide sequence: TGCAGCGGACGAGGGACAGCAGAATCCTACGAGCAGTACTTC. Protein product: CSGRGTAESYEQYF.

V and J are TRBV5-1 and TRBJ2-7; 16 nucleotides agree with TRBD2. This CDR3 is 17 amino acids long. Germline V lookup: CDR1 SGHRS, CDR2 YFSETQ. V shed 4 bases, J shed 2 bases, and the junction held 6 bases outside the gene matches. The CDR3 coding sequence is TGCGCCAGCAGCCCGGGACTAGCGGGGGGGTCACCCTACGAGCAGTACTTC. This gives the protein CASSPGLAGGSPYEQYF.

The chain couples TRBV7-3 to TRBJ2-3; 8 bases are shared with TRBD2. Per germline, CDR1 SGHTA and CDR2 FQGTGA. The CDR3 loop spans 15 amino acids. V was clipped by 5 bases and J by 4 bases; unmatched bases: 8. The CDR3 DNA reads TGTGCCAGCAGCCCCACGCGGGGGGCGGCAGATACGCAGTATTTT. Its translation is CASSPTRGAADTQYF. Full variable domain (rest looked up from reference TRBV7-3 and TRBJ2-3): GAGVSQTPSNKVTEKGKYVELRCDPISGHTALYWYRQSLGQGPEFLIYFQGTGAADDSGLPNDRFFAVRPEGSVSTLKIQRTERGDSAVYLCASSPTRGAADTQYFGPGTRLTVL.

The rearrangement uses TRBV7-2 and TRBJ2-1; 7 bases agree with TRBD2. The CDR3 is made up of 17 amino acids. J was trimmed by 2 bases and V by 4 bases; bases with no gene match: 11. Germline V gene data show CDR1 as SGHTA and CDR2 as FQGNSA. CDR3 DNA sequence: TGTGCCAGCAGCTCCCGGGGGTCGCGGGGGACCTACAATGAGCAGTTCTTC. Translation: CASSSRGSRGTYNEQFF.

This sequence joins TRBV3-1 (or the pseudogene TRBV3-2) and TRBJ2-3; possible D gene TRBD2, 6 bases. CDR1 and CDR2 (germline): LGHDT, YNNKEL (reference sequence). The germline V and J ends were trimmed by 4 bases and 2 bases, with 10 bases remaining between them. This CDR3 spans 14 amino acids. In DNA, the CDR3 is TGTGCCAGCAGCCCATGGGGGGACACAGATACGCAGTATTTT. Residues: CASSPWGDTDTQYF.

The chain has TRBV25-1 and TRBJ1-2; tentative D call: TRBD1 (5 bases). Germline CDR1 reads MGHDK; CDR2 reads SYGVNS. V was trimmed by 2 bases and J by 8 bases, leaving 18 bases between them. The CDR3 is made up of 15 amino acids. In nucleotides, the CDR3 is TGTGCCAGCAGTGAAGTGGGAAAGGGGTCTCGGGGCTACACCTTC. Encoded protein: CASSEVGKGSRGYTF.

V gene TRBV6-5 combines with J gene TRBJ1-2; the match to TRBD1 covers 8 bases. Trimming took 6 bases from V and 4 from J; bases not matched to a gene: 7. CDR3 length equals 14 residues. CDR1 is MNHEY, CDR2 SVGAGI, per germline. The CDR3 DNA is TGTGCCAGCAGGACTCCGGGACAGGCCTATGGCTACACCTTC. Translated: CASRTPGQAYGYTF.

This clone was observed a single time. The genes are TRBV27 and TRBJ2-1; TRBD1 agrees at 12 bases. V trimming: 3 bases; J trimming: 10 bases; junction bases outside the gene matches: 4. Per the germline V gene, CDR1 is MNHEY and CDR2 is SMNVEV (reference sequence). The length of the CDR3 is 14 residues. CDR3 DNA: TGTGCCAGCAGTTTGGGACAGGGGGCAGGGGAGCAGTTCTTC. This codes for CASSLGQGAGEQFF.

This clone occurred a few times. The rearrangement links TRBV7-2 to TRBJ1-2, with 10 bases aligning to TRBD1. CDR1 and CDR2 from the germline V gene are SGHTA and FQGNSA. V shed 4 bases and J 8 bases; nucleotides not matched to a gene: 10. The CDR3 sequence is 15 residues long. The DNA of the CDR3 is TGTGCCAGCAGCTCCCGGACAGGGGGGAGGAGGGGCTACACCTTC. Translating gives CASSSRTGGRRGYTF.

The chain recombines TRBV15 with TRBJ1-2, with D possibly being TRBD1 (5 bases). CDR1 and CDR2 from the germline V gene are LNHNV and YYDKDF (reference sequence). This CDR3 contains 15 residues. Trimming took 1 base from V and 8 from J, leaving 17 bases between them. DNA for the CDR3: TGTGCCACCAGCAGAGGGGAGGGGTGGTTTGGCGGCTACACCTTC. Amino acids: CATSRGEGWFGGYTF.

This clone came up many times. V is TRBV7-2 and J is TRBJ1-3; tentatively, D is TRBD1 (5 bases). This CDR3 region has 17 residues. Germline CDR1 SGHTA, CDR2 FQGNSA. V lost 1 base, J lost 4 bases, and 17 bases lay in between. DNA for the CDR3: TGTGCCAGCAGCTTAGGGGGGGGAACAGGAGCCGGAAACACCATATATTTT. Encoded protein: CASSLGGGTGAGNTIYF.

This chain uses TRBV10-3 with TRBJ2-1, with a weak D call TRBD1 (6 bases). The CDR3 extends over 15 amino acids. V dropped 0 bases and J dropped 6 bases, with 12 bases sitting between them. CDR1 is ENHRY and CDR2 is SYGVKD in the germline V gene. DNA for the CDR3: TGTGCCATCAGTGAGTCAGGCACAGGGCGCAATGAGCAGTTCTTC. Translated, it gives CAISESGTGRNEQFF.

The chain employs TRBV6-5 and TRBJ1-3; D is undetermined. The CDR3 length is 15 residues. Germline CDR1 MNHEY, CDR2 SVGAGI. V was cut by 4 bases and J by 0 bases, with 10 bases left in between. CDR3 amino acids: CASSLGSSSGNTIYF. DNA of the CDR3: TGTGCCAGCAGTTTAGGGAGTTCCTCTGGAAACACCATATATTTT.

The chain couples TRBV11-3 to TRBJ2-5; 7 bases are a match to TRBD1. V shed 1 base, J shed 1 base, and the junction held 9 bases outside the gene matches. The CDR3 spans 17 residues. Germline lookup yields CDR1 SGHNT and CDR2 YENEEA. The CDR3 reads CASSLGVQGTVQETQYF. For the CDR3, the DNA is TGTGCCAGCAGCTTAGGGGTGCAGGGGACAGTCCAAGAGACCCAGTACTTC.

J is TRBJ1-2 and V is TRBV30; no definite D call. The CDR3 covers 14 residues. Trimming removed 4 bases from V and 5 bases from J, with 17 bases in between. Per germline, CDR1 GTSNPN and CDR2 SVGIG (reference sequence). The CDR3 region is CAWTPLKVGYGYTF. In DNA, the CDR3 is TGTGCCTGGACCCCTTTAAAGGTCGGGTATGGCTACACCTTC.

As regards this clone: The sample contains more than one DNA sequence encoding this CDR3. The chain couples TRBV11-3 to TRBJ1-1; a possible D gene is TRBD1 (6 bases). The CDR3 extends over 13 amino acids. V was clipped by 3 bases and J by 2 bases, with 7 bases between them. Germline V gene lookup returns CDR1 SGHNT and CDR2 YENEEA. CDR3 region: CASSLDSNTEAFF. The CDR3 DNA is TGTGCCAGCAGCTTGGACAGCAACACTGAAGCTTTCTTT.

This clone turned up a few times. The J gene is TRBJ1-4, the V gene TRBV5-4; 8 nucleotides align to TRBD1. Germline V gives CDR1 SGHNT, CDR2 YYREEE (reference sequence). Unmatched junction bases numbered 8, after V lost 4 bases and J lost 6 bases. This CDR3 has 15 amino acids. The CDR3 loop is CASSTGQGPDEKLFF. CDR3 nucleotide sequence: TGTGCCAGCAGCACCGGACAGGGACCGGATGAAAAACTGTTTTTT.

There are a few counts of this clone. The chain recombines TRBV6-2 or TRBV6-3 with TRBJ2-3; 11 bases agree with TRBD2. V lost 4 bases, J lost 2 bases, and 5 bases stayed unmatched. The CDR3 length is 16 residues. Germline lookup yields CDR1 MNHEY and CDR2 SVGEGT. The CDR3 coding sequence is TGTGCCAGCAGTTCCAGACTAGCGGGGATCACAGATACGCAGTATTTT. The encoded protein is CASSSRLAGITDTQYF.

The rearrangement uses TRBV6-5 and TRBJ1-1; no clear D gene. Germline lookup yields CDR1 MNHEY and CDR2 SVGAGI. There are 14 residues in the CDR3. Trimming pared 6 bases from V and 0 bases from J, leaving 11 bases between. The CDR3 spells CASSIEKMNTEAFF. The CDR3, as DNA: TGTGCCAGCAGCATAGAAAAAATGAACACTGAAGCTTTCTTT.

V is TRBV4-1 and J is TRBJ2-5, with TRBD2 matching over 8 bases. Per germline, CDR1 MGHRA and CDR2 YSYEKL. CDR3 size: 16 residues. V shed 4 bases, J shed 1 base, and the junction held 8 bases outside the gene matches. The CDR3 reads CASSRVTRGGQETQYF. The CDR3 DNA reads as TGCGCCAGCAGCCGGGTCACACGGGGGGGCCAAGAGACCCAGTACTTC.

With respect to this clone: At one end, the junction sequence differs from germline, possibly due to a read error. The rearrangement joins TRBV7-9 to TRBJ2-5; maybe TRBD2 (5 bases). This CDR3 spans 13 amino acids. CDR1 and CDR2 (germline): SEHNR, FQNEAQ (reference sequence). CDR3 in amino acids: CASRLSEGETQYF. The CDR3 nucleotides are TGTGCCAGCCGCTTGAGTGAGGGAGAGACCCAGTACTTC.

This chain connects TRBV6-5 to TRBJ1-5; 10 bases match TRBD1. Germline CDR1 is MNHEY and CDR2 is SVGAGI. The CDR3 has 15 residues. Trimming took 6 bases from V and 4 from J; bases not matched to a gene: 6. This CDR3 is CASRPGTGENQPQHF. CDR3 sequence (DNA): TGTGCCAGCAGGCCCGGGACAGGGGAGAATCAGCCCCAGCATTTT.

This rearrangement joins TRBV11-2 to TRBJ1-2, with 7 bases aligning to TRBD1. The CDR3 extends over 15 amino acids. CDR1 and CDR2 (germline): SGHAT, FQNNGV. Trimming cost V 5 bases and J 2 bases; bases outside gene matches: 8. CDR3 in amino acids: CASSKPTGQNYGYTF. The CDR3 region has the DNA TGTGCCAGCAGCAAACCGACAGGGCAGAACTATGGCTACACCTTC.

The chain employs TRBV5-5 and TRBJ1-3; tentative D call: TRBD1 (5 bases). The germline V gene encodes CDR1 SGHKS and CDR2 YYEKEE (reference sequence). V dropped 0 bases and J dropped 9 bases, with 19 bases sitting between them. The CDR3 spans 16 residues. The CDR3 DNA reads TGTGCCAGCAGCTTGGGCGACACAGGCCGGGGAGGCACCATATATTTT. Translating it yields CASSLGDTGRGGTIYF.